The rows below give T cell receptor beta chains drawn from one sample of a study of tissue T cells after allogeneic stem cell transplantation. Assay: immunoSEQ multiplex PCR; the TCRdb copy retains only in-frame clones and omits some. In the table there are 4,000 or so clones, just under 75% of which are singletons. The sample here was left colon tissue, taken at autopsy. All receptors derive from a woman between 18 and 55 years old with breast cancer. The CDR3 runs from the conserved cysteine through the conserved F or W. The D gene is left open where the match is weak. A row's size may be missing; if present it is once, few, many or a size class.

v_gene	j_gene	d_gene	abundance	CDR3aa	CDR3nt
TRBV10-3	TRBJ2-7	NA	NA	CATLPGSSYEQYF	TGTGCCACACTCCCCGGGAGCTCCTACGAGCAGTACTTC
TRBV9	TRBJ2-5	TRBD2	NA	CASSVGRGSSGRASTETQYF	TGTGCCAGCAGCGTAGGCCGGGGTTCTAGCGGGAGGGCCAGTACGGAGACCCAGTACTTC
TRBV15	TRBJ2-3	NA	few	CATSLTTQDTDTQYF	TGTGCCACCAGCTTAACGACACAGGACACAGATACGCAGTATTTT
TRBV4-2	TRBJ1-6	NA	NA	CASSQLPGRNTPNSPLHF	TGTGCCAGCAGCCAATTACCGGGACGAAATACCCCTAATTCACCCCTCCACTTT
TRBV7-3	TRBJ2-2	NA	NA	CASSLSSASNTGELFF	TGTGCCAGCAGCCTGTCTAGCGCCTCGAACACCGGGGAGCTGTTTTTT
TRBV5-1	TRBJ1-2	NA	NA	CASSFNDWKDGYTF	TGCGCCAGCAGCTTTAACGATTGGAAAGATGGCTACACCTTC
TRBV4-1	TRBJ2-3	NA	NA	CASSQSWLGQADTQYF	TGCGCCAGCAGCCAATCCTGGCTGGGGCAGGCAGATACGCAGTATTTT
TRBV7-9	TRBJ1-4	TRBD1	NA	CASIKTGGINEKLFF	TGTGCCAGCATCAAAACAGGGGGGATTAATGAAAAACTGTTTTTT
TRBV5-4	TRBJ2-5	TRBD1	NA	CASSGAGQGKETQYF	TGTGCCAGCAGCGGTGCGGGACAGGGTAAAGAGACCCAGTACTTC
TRBV6-5	TRBJ2-7	TRBD2	NA	CASSYTGLAGANEQYF	TGTGCCAGCAGTTACACGGGACTAGCGGGAGCTAACGAGCAGTACTTC
TRBV7-2	TRBJ2-3	NA	NA	CASRPHSAGPDTQYF	TGTGCCAGCAGACCCCACTCCGCAGGGCCAGATACGCAGTATTTT
TRBV5-4	TRBJ2-2	NA	once	CASSPYINTGELFF	TGTGCCAGCAGCCCCTACATAAACACCGGGGAGCTGTTTTTT
TRBV6-5	TRBJ1-6	NA	once	CASSYRTTGDSPLHF	TGTGCCAGCAGTTACAGGACGACGGGGGATTCACCCCTCCACTTT
TRBV7-3	TRBJ2-3	TRBD1	few	CASSSTVSGGDTQYF	TGTGCCAGCAGCTCTACAGTTTCAGGGGGCGATACGCAGTATTTT
TRBV3-1/TRBV3-2	TRBJ2-7	NA	NA	CASSPLGSRSYEQYF	TGTGCCAGCAGCCCCCTGGGTTCCAGGTCCTACGAGCAGTACTTC
TRBV6-2/TRBV6-3	TRBJ1-5	TRBD1	large	CASSRNRGGNQPQHF	TGTGCCAGCAGCCGGAACAGGGGTGGCAATCAGCCCCAGCATTTT
TRBV7-9	TRBJ1-1	NA	NA	CAAAGDPWDTEAFF	TGTGCCGCGGCGGGGGACCCTTGGGACACTGAAGCTTTCTTT
TRBV29-1	TRBJ2-2	NA	NA	CSVVEGERELFF	TGCAGCGTTGTCGAGGGAGAGCGGGAGCTGTTTTTT
TRBV5-5	TRBJ2-1	NA	NA	CASSLPSGNEQFF	TGTGCCAGCAGCTTGCCCTCGGGCAATGAGCAGTTCTTC
TRBV4-3	TRBJ1-2	NA	NA	CASSPGRGYGYTF	TGCGCCAGCAGCCCGGGGAGGGGCTATGGCTACACCTTC
TRBV19	TRBJ2-1	NA	NA	CASSTTEGGEQFF	TGTGCCAGTAGTACCACAGAGGGGGGGGAGCAGTTCTTC
TRBV28	TRBJ2-5	TRBD2	NA	CASTVAGGQETQYF	TGTGCCAGCACGGTAGCGGGAGGCCAAGAGACCCAGTACTTC
TRBV2	TRBJ1-2	NA	few	CASRDRGGYGYTF	TGTGCCAGCAGAGATAGGGGTGGCTATGGCTACACCTTC
TRBV21-1	TRBJ2-6	NA	NA	CASPSWGYPGANVLTF	TGTGCCAGCCCCTCTTGGGGATATCCTGGGGCCAACGTCCTGACTTTC
TRBV6-1	TRBJ2-3	TRBD2	NA	CASSEAGLASDTQYF	TGTGCCAGCAGTGAGGCGGGACTAGCCTCAGATACGCAGTATTTT
TRBV4-2	TRBJ2-3	TRBD2	NA	CASSPPGSGKTDTQYF	TGTGCCAGCAGCCCTCCGGGTAGCGGGAAAACAGATACGCAGTATTTT
TRBV19	TRBJ1-1	NA	NA	CASRGARVEAFF	TGTGCCAGTAGGGGGGCCAGGGTGGAAGCTTTCTTT
TRBV12-5	TRBJ2-2	NA	NA	CASGGGTSQAGELFF	TGTGCTAGTGGGGGAGGGACATCTCAGGCCGGGGAGCTGTTTTTT
TRBV4-3	TRBJ2-3	TRBD2	NA	CASSETSGSSDTQYF	TGCGCCAGCAGCGAGACGAGCGGGAGCTCAGATACGCAGTATTTT
TRBV25-1	TRBJ2-5	NA	NA	CASSEPGREETQYF	TGTGCCAGCAGTGAACCCGGCAGGGAAGAGACCCAGTACTTC
TRBV2	TRBJ1-1	NA	once	CASMAYTEAFF	TGTGCCAGCATGGCGTACACTGAAGCTTTCTTT
TRBV27	TRBJ2-7	TRBD2	NA	CASSTVPLTSGRADEQYF	TGTGCCAGCAGTACAGTCCCCTTGACTAGCGGGAGGGCTGACGAGCAGTACTTC
TRBV5-1	TRBJ1-6	NA	NA	CASSSQGMGYNSPLHF	TGCGCCAGCAGCTCCCAGGGTATGGGCTATAATTCACCCCTCCACTTT
TRBV25-1	TRBJ1-3	TRBD1	NA	CASSDGKSWAGGGNTIYF	TGTGCCAGCAGTGATGGAAAATCTTGGGCAGGGGGTGGAAACACCATATATTTT
TRBV6-5	TRBJ1-2	NA	NA	CASERSGDYGYTF	TGTGCCAGCGAGAGGTCAGGGGACTATGGCTACACCTTC
TRBV14	TRBJ1-1	NA	NA	CASSLNTEAFF	TGTGCCAGCAGCCTCAACACTGAAGCTTTCTTT
TRBV28	TRBJ2-7	NA	NA	CASSSGTKPAYEQYF	TGTGCCAGCAGTTCCGGAACGAAACCTGCCTACGAGCAGTACTTC
TRBV5-1	TRBJ1-1	TRBD1	NA	CASSLHRGSNTEAFF	TGCGCCAGCAGCTTACACAGGGGCAGTAACACTGAAGCTTTCTTT
TRBV6-2/TRBV6-3	TRBJ2-7	TRBD1	NA	CASSSGTDYEQYF	TGTGCCAGCAGTTCCGGGACAGACTACGAGCAGTACTTC
TRBV3-1/TRBV3-2	TRBJ1-5	NA	NA	CASSQDNNQPQHF	TGTGCCAGCAGCCAAGACAACAATCAGCCCCAGCATTTT
TRBV28	TRBJ2-7	TRBD2	NA	CASIRAGTSGTYEQYF	TGTGCCAGCATTAGGGCCGGGACTAGCGGTACCTACGAGCAGTACTTC
TRBV7-9	TRBJ2-1	NA	NA	CASSLGLILPFF	TGTGCCAGCAGCTTAGGGTTGATCTTGCCGTTCTTC
TRBV12-5	TRBJ1-1	TRBD1	NA	CASGLNRGGITEAFF	TGTGCTAGTGGTCTCAACAGGGGGGGAATCACTGAAGCTTTCTTT
TRBV7-9	TRBJ2-3	TRBD2	NA	CASSGLASSTDTQYF	TGTGCCAGCAGCGGACTAGCTTCTAGCACAGATACGCAGTATTTT
TRBV6-6	TRBJ1-6	NA	NA	CASSSVANSPLHF	TGTGCCAGCAGTTCGGTAGCGAATTCACCCCTCCACTTT
TRBV7-8	TRBJ1-4	NA	NA	CASSLAPVWTDNEKLFF	TGTGCCAGCAGCTTAGCGCCGGTGTGGACAGATAATGAAAAACTGTTTTTT
TRBV4-3	TRBJ2-2	NA	NA	CASSQAANTGELFF	TGCGCCAGCAGCCAGGCAGCGAACACCGGGGAGCTGTTTTTT
TRBV7-2	TRBJ2-3	NA	once	CASKDGGNSDTQYF	TGTGCCAGCAAGGATGGGGGAAACTCAGATACGCAGTATTTT
TRBV4-3	TRBJ2-3	TRBD2	NA	CASSLNSGGGTDTQYF	TGCGCCAGCAGCCTAAATAGCGGGGGGGGCACAGATACGCAGTATTTT
TRBV18	TRBJ2-5	TRBD2	NA	CASSPPSGMGRTQYF	TGTGCCAGCTCACCACCTAGCGGGATGGGGCGGACCCAGTACTTC
TRBV7-2	TRBJ1-2	NA	NA	CASSDAGGGWHGYTF	TGTGCCAGCAGCGATGCGGGAGGGGGGTGGCATGGCTACACCTTC
TRBV28	TRBJ1-4	NA	NA	CASSPVGYNEKLFF	TGTGCCAGCAGTCCGGTGGGGTATAATGAAAAACTGTTTTTT
TRBV28	TRBJ1-2	NA	NA	CASSPPRRNYGYTF	TGTGCCAGCAGTCCCCCCCGACGGAACTATGGCTACACCTTC
TRBV6-2/TRBV6-3	TRBJ1-2	TRBD1	once	CASSYFFGTGGQSDYGYTF	TGTGCCAGCAGTTATTTTTTCGGGACAGGGGGCCAATCGGACTATGGCTACACCTTC